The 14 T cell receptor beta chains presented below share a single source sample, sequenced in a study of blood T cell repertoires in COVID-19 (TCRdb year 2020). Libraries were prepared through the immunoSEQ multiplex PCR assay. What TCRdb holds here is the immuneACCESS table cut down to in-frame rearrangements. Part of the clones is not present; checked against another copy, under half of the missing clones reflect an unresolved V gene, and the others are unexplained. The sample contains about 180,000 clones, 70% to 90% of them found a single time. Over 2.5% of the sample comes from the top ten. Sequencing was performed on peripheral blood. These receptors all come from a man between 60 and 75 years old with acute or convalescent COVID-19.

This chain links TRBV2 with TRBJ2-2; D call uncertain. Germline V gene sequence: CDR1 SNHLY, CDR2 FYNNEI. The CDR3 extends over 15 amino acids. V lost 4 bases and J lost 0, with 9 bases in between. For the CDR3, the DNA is TGTGCCAGCAGTGTGGCGGAACCGAACACCGGGGAGCTGTTTTTT. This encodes CASSVAEPNTGELFF.

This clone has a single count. The CDR3 spells CASSLGGSHEQYF. The CDR3 DNA reads TGTGCCAGCAGCTTGGGAGGGAGCCACGAGCAGTACTTC. The chain employs TRBV5-6 and TRBJ2-7; possible D gene TRBD2, 5 bases. The CDR3 loop spans 13 amino acids. Trimming pared 0 bases from V and 5 bases from J, leaving 9 bases between. Germline V gives CDR1 SGHDT, CDR2 YYEEEE.

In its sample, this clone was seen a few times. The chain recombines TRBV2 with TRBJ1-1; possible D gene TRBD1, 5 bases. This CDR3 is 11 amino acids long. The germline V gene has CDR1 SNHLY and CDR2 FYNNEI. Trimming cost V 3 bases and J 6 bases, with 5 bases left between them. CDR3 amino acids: CASSDRAEAFF. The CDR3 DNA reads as TGTGCCAGCAGTGACAGGGCTGAAGCTTTCTTT.

DNA of the CDR3: TGTGCCAGCAGCCACCAGACTAGCGGGTCGTCGTATTTT. As protein: CASSHQTSGSSYF. The chain recombines TRBV3-1 (or the pseudogene TRBV3-2) with TRBJ2-3; 10 bases are a match to TRBD2. Losses at the gene ends were 3 bases for V and 14 bases for J; bases not matched to a gene: 8. The CDR3 loop spans 13 amino acids. CDR1 is LGHDT, CDR2 YNNKEL, per germline (reference sequence).

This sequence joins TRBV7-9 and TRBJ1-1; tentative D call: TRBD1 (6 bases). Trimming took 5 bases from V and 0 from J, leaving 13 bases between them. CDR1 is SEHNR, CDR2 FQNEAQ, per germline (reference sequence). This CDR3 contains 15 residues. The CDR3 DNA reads TGTGCCAGCAGCCCACAGGGTTCGATGAACACTGAAGCTTTCTTT. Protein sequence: CASSPQGSMNTEAFF.

The CDR3 sequence is CASTPTAGGPTDTQYF. CDR3 nucleotide sequence: TGTGCCAGCACCCCAACAGCGGGAGGTCCCACAGATACGCAGTATTTT. The chain carries TRBV2 and TRBJ2-3; 9 nucleotides align to TRBD2. Germline CDR1 SNHLY, CDR2 FYNNEI. After removal of 7 bases from V and 2 bases from J, the junction contained 10 bases not matched to a gene. The CDR3 has 16 residues. The variable domain in full, completed from reference TRBV2 and TRBJ2-3, reads EPEVTQTPSHQVTQMGQEVILRCVPISNHLYFYWYRQILGQKVEFLVSFYNNEISEKSEIFDDQFSVERPDGSNFTLKIRSTKLEDSAMYFCASTPTAGGPTDTQYFGPGTRLTVL.

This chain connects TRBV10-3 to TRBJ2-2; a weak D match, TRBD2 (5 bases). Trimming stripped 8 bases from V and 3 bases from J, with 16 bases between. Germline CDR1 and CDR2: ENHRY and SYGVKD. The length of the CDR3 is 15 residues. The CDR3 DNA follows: TGTGCCATCCAACCCGGGGATGGGTACACCGGGGAGCTGTTTTTT. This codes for CAIQPGDGYTGELFF.

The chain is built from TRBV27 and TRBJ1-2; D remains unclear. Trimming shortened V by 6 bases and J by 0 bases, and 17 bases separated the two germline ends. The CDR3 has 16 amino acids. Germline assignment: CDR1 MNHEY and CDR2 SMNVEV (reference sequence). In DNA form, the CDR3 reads TGTGCCAGCAGCTCGCAAGCGGCATACCCTAACTATGGCTACACCTTC. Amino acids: CASSSQAAYPNYGYTF.

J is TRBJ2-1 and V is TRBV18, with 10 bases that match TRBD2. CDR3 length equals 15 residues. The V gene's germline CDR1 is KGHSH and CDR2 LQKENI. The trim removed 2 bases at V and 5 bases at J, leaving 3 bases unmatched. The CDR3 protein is CASSPGAGGDNEQFF. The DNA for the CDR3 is TGTGCCAGCTCACCAGGAGCGGGAGGGGACAATGAGCAGTTCTTC.

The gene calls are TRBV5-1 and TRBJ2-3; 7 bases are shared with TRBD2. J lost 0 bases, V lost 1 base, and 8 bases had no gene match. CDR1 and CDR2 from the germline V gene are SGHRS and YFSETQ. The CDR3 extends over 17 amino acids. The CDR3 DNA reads TGCGCCAGCAGCTTGAGATGGGAGGGCCTAAGCACAGATACGCAGTATTTT. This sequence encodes CASSLRWEGLSTDTQYF.

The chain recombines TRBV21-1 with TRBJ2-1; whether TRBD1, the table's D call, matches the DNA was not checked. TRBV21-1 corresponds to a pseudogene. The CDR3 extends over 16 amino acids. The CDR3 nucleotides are TGTGCCAGCGAGGGGAACAGGGCTGGGGTATACAATGAGCAGTTCTTC. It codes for CASEGNRAGVYNEQFF.

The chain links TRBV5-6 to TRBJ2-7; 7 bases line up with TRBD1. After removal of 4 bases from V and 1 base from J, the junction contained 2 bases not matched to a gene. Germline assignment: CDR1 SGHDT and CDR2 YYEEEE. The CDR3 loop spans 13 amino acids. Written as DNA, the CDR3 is TGTGCCAGCAGCCTGGGACAGTCCTACGAGCAGTACTTC. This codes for CASSLGQSYEQYF.

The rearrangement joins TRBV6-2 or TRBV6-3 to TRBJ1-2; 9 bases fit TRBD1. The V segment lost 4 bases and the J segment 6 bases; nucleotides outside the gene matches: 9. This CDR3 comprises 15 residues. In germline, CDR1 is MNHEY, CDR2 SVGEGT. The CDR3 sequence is CASSFPGQGSHGYTF. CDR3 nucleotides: TGTGCCAGCAGTTTTCCGGGACAGGGAAGTCATGGCTACACCTTC.

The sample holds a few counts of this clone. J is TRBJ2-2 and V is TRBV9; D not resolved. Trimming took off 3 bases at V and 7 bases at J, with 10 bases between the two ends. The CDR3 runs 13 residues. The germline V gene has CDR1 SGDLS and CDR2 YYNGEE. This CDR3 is CASSEIALGELFF. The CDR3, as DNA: TGTGCCAGCAGCGAAATAGCCCTCGGGGAGCTGTTTTTT.